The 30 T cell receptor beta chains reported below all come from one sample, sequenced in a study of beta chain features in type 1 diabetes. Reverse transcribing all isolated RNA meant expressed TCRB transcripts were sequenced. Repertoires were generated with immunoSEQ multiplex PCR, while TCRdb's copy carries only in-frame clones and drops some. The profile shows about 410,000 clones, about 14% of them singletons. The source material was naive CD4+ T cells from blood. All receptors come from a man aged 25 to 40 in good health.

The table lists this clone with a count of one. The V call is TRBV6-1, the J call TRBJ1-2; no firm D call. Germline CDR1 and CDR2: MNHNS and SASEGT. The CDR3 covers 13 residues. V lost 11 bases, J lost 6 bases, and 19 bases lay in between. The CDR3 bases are TGTGCCTCTCAAAAACGGACCACAGATGGCTACACCTTC. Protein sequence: CASQKRTTDGYTF.

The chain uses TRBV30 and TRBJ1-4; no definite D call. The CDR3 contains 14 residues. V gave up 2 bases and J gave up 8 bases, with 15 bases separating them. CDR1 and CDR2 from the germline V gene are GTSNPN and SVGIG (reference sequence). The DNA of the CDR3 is TGTGCCTGGAGTCCGGGTAGGGCGGCCGAAAAACTGTTTTTT. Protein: CAWSPGRAAEKLFF.

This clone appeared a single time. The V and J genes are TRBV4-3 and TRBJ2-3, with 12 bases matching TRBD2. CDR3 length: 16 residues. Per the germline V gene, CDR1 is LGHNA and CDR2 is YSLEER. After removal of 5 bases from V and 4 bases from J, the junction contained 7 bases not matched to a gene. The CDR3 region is CASSLGLAGIADTQYF. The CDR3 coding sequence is TGCGCCAGCAGCTTAGGACTAGCGGGAATTGCAGATACGCAGTATTTT.

Written as DNA, the CDR3 is TGTGCCAGCAGCTCGGCAGATACGCAGTATTTT. Its translation: CASSSADTQYF. The J gene is TRBJ2-3, the V gene TRBV11-2; D gene ambiguous. Germline-derived CDR1 and CDR2 are SGHAT and FQNNGV. The CDR3 is 11 residues long. V lost 4 bases to trimming and J lost 4 bases, with 3 bases between them.

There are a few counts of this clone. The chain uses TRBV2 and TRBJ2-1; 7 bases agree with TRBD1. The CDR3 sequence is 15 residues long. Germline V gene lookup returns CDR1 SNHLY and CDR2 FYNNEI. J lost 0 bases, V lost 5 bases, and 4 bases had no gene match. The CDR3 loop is CASSLDRASYNEQFF. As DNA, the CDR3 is TGTGCCAGCAGTTTAGACAGGGCCTCCTACAATGAGCAGTTCTTC. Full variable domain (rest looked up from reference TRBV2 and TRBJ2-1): EPEVTQTPSHQVTQMGQEVILRCVPISNHLYFYWYRQILGQKVEFLVSFYNNEISEKSEIFDDQFSVERPDGSNFTLKIRSTKLEDSAMYFCASSLDRASYNEQFFGPGTRLTVL.

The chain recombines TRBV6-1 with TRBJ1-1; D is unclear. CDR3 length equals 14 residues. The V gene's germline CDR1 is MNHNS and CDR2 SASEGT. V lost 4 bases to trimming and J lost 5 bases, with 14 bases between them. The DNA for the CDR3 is TGTGCCAGCAGTGCTCGGGCTGGGGAGACTGAAGCTTTCTTT. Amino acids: CASSARAGETEAFF.

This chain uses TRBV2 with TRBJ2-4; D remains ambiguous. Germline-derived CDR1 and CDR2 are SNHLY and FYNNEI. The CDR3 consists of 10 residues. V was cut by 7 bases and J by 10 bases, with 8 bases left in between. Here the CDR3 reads CASTDLIQYF. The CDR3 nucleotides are TGTGCCAGCACCGACCTAATTCAGTACTTC.

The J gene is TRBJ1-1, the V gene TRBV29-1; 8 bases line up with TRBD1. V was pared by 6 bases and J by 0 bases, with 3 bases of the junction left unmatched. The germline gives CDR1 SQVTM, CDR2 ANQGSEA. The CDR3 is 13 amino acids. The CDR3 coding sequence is TGCAGCGTAGGGGACAGGCTGAACACTGAAGCTTTCTTT. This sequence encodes CSVGDRLNTEAFF.

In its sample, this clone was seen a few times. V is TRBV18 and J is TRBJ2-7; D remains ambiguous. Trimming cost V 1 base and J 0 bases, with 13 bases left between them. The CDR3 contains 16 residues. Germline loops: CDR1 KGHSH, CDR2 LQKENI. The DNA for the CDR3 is TGTGCCAGCTCACCACGGGGAAGGCTGAGCTCCTACGAGCAGTACTTC. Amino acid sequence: CASSPRGRLSSYEQYF.

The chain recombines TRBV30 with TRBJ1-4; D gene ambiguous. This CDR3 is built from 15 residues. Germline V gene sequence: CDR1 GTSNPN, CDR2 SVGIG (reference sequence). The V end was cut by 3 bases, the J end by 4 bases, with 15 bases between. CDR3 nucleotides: TGTGCCTGGAGGCCCCTACCGGGCCTTAATGAAAAACTGTTTTTT. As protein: CAWRPLPGLNEKLFF.

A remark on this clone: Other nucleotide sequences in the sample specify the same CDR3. The CDR3 here is CSARFETQYF. DNA of the CDR3: TGCAGTGCTAGGTTCGAGACCCAGTACTTC. J is TRBJ2-5 and V is TRBV20-1; D remains ambiguous. Germline lookup yields CDR1 DFQATT and CDR2 SNEGSKA (reference sequence). With 3 bases removed from V and 5 bases from J, the gap between germline ends came to 4 bases. The CDR3 length is 10 residues.

The CDR3 sequence is CASSLDGNNEQFF. CDR3 nucleotides: TGTGCCAGCAGCTTGGACGGCAACAATGAGCAGTTCTTC. The chain combines TRBV5-4 with TRBJ2-1, with D uncertain. The CDR3 extends over 13 amino acids. From germline, CDR1 is SGHNT and CDR2 YYREEE (reference sequence). Between the trimmed V and J ends, which lost 0 bases and 5 bases, there was a span of 6 bases.

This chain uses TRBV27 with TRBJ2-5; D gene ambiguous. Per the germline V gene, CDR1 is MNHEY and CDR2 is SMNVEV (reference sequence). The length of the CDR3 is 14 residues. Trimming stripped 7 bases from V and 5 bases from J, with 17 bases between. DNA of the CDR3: TGTGCCAGCAAGACCGAGTGGAAGCGCGAGACCCAGTACTTC. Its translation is CASKTEWKRETQYF.

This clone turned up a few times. DNA of the CDR3: TGTGCCAGCACGGCGCGGAATAATTCACCCCTCCACTTT. This gives the protein CASTARNNSPLHF. The chain uses TRBV2 and TRBJ1-6, with D unclear. Trimming took 7 bases from V and 5 from J, leaving 9 bases between them. The CDR3 spans 13 residues. Germline CDR1 is SNHLY and CDR2 is FYNNEI.

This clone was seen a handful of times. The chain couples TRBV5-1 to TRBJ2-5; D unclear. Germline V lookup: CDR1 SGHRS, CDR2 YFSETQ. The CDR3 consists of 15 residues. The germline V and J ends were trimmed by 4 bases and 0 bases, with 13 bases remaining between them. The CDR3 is CASSRGGGHQETQYF. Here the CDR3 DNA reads TGCGCCAGCAGCCGTGGCGGCGGACACCAAGAGACCCAGTACTTC. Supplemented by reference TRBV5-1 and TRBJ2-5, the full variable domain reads KAGVTQTPRYLIKTRGQQVTLSCSPISGHRSVSWYQQTPGQGLQFLFEYFSETQRNKGNFPGRFSGRQFSNSRSEMNVSTLELGDSALYLCASSRGGGHQETQYFGPGTRLLVL.

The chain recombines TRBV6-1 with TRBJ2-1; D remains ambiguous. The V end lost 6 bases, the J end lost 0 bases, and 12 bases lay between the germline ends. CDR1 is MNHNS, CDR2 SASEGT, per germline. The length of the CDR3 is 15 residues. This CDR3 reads CASRQDWSSYNEQFF. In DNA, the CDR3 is TGTGCCAGCAGGCAAGACTGGAGCTCCTACAATGAGCAGTTCTTC.

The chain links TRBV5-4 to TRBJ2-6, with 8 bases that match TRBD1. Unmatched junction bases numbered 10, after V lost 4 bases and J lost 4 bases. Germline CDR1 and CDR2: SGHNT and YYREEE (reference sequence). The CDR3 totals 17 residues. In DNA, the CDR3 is TGTGCCAGCAGCCCCAAGGGGACAGGTTCCGGGGCCAACGTCCTGACTTTC. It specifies CASSPKGTGSGANVLTF. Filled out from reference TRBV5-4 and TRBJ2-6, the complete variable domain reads ETGVTQSPTHLIKTRGQQVTLRCSSQSGHNTVSWYQQALGQGPQFIFQYYREEENGRGNFPPRFSGLQFPNYSSELNVNALELDDSALYLCASSPKGTGSGANVLTFGAGSRLTVL.

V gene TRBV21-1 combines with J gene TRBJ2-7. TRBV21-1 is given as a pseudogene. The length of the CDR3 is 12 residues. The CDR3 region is CASSKVDYEQYF. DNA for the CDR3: TGTGCCAGCAGCAAAGTTGACTACGAGCAGTACTTC.

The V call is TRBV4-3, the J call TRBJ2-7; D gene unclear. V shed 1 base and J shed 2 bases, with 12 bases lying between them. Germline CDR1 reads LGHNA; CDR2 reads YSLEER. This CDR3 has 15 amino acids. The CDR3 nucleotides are TGCGCCAGCAGCCAAGGATCAGAAATACCCTACGAGCAGTACTTC. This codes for CASSQGSEIPYEQYF.

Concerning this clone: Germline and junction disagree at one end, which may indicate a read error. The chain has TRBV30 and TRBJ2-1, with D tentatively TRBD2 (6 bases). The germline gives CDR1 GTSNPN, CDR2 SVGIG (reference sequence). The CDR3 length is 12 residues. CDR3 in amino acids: CAWTTTEGKKLF. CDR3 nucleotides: TGTGCCTGGACCACTACGGAGGGTAAGAAGCTCTTC.

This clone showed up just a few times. CDR3 loop: CASSLQPSGSGETQYF. The CDR3 region has the DNA TGCGCCAGCAGCTTGCAGCCTAGCGGGAGTGGCGAGACCCAGTACTTC. The chain employs TRBV5-1 and TRBJ2-5, with 10 nucleotides matching TRBD2. The CDR3 is made up of 16 amino acids. Per germline, CDR1 SGHRS and CDR2 YFSETQ. With 1 base clipped from V and 5 bases from J, the junction kept 8 bases outside the gene matches.

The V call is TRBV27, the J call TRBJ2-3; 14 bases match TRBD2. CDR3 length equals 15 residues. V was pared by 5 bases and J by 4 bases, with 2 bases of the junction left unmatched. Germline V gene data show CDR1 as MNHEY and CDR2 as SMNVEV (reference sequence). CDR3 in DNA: TGTGCCAGCAGTCAGGGACTAGCGGGAGCAGATACGCAGTATTTT. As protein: CASSQGLAGADTQYF.

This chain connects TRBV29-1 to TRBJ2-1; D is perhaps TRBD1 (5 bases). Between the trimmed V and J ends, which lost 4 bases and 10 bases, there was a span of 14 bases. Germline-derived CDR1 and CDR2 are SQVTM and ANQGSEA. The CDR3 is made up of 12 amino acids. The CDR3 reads CSVVKGRWEQFF. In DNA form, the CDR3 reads TGCAGCGTTGTAAAGGGGCGTTGGGAGCAGTTCTTC.

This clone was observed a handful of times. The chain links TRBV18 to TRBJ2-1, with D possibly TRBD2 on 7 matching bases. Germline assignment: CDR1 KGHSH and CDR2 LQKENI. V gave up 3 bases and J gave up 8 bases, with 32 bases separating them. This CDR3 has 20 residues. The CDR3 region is CASSPLPRTRVGGLRDEQFF. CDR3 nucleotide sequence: TGTGCCAGCTCACCCCTCCCGCGGACGAGGGTGGGGGGGCTTAGGGATGAGCAGTTCTTC.

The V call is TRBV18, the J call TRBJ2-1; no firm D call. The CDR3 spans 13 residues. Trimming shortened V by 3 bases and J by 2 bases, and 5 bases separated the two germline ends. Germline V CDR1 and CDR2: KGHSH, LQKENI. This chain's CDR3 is CASSPPTYNEQFF. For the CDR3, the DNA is TGTGCCAGCTCACCGCCTACCTACAATGAGCAGTTCTTC.

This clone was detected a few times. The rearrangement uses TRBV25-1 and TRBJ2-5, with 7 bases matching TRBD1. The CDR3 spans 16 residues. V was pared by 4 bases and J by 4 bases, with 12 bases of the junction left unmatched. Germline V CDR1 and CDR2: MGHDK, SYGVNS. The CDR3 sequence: CASSGRQGASPETQYF. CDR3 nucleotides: TGTGCCAGCAGTGGGCGACAGGGAGCGTCCCCAGAGACCCAGTACTTC.

The CDR3: CSVPSRARGTDTQYF. For the CDR3, the DNA is TGCAGCGTCCCTTCGAGGGCCAGGGGGACAGATACGCAGTATTTT. The chain carries TRBV29-1 and TRBJ2-3; TRBD1 aligns across 7 bases. CDR1 is SQVTM, CDR2 ANQGSEA, per germline. The CDR3 runs 15 residues. Trimming took 6 bases from V and 3 from J; bases not matched to a gene: 12.

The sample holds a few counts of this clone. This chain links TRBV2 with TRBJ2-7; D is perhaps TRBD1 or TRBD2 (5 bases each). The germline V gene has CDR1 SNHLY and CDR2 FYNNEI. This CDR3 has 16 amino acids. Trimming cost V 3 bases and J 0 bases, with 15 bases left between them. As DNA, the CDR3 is TGTGCCAGCAGTGACATCGGGACGGATAGCTCCTACGAGCAGTACGTC. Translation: CASSDIGTDSSYEQYV.

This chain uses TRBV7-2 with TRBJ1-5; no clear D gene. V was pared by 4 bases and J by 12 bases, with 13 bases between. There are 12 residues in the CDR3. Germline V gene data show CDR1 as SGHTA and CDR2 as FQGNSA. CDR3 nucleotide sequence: TGTGCCAGCAGCTGGGAGGACGGCCGCCAGCATTTT. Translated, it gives CASSWEDGRQHF.

In DNA form, the CDR3 reads TGTGCCAGCGGGACTAGCGGGAGGGCCACAGATACGCAGTATTTT. This gives the protein CASGTSGRATDTQYF. V and J are TRBV5-4 and TRBJ2-3; the match to TRBD2 covers 16 bases. This CDR3 comprises 15 residues. V dropped 7 bases and J dropped 2; count of bases not matched to a gene: 1. Germline values: CDR1 SGHNT, CDR2 YYREEE (reference sequence).